The 23 T cell receptor beta chains below come from one sample, sequenced in a study of CD8 T cells in ankylosing spondylitis. TCRdb used MiXCR to reprocess the 5' RACE reads, holding one entry per CDR3 protein. Of 350,000 to 450,000 distinct CDR3 sequences listed, roughly 20% are singletons. Sequenced: blood, either unsorted or a sorted T cell fraction (not recorded which). These receptors were collected from a male donor with ankylosing spondylitis or in good health (not recorded which).

This clonotype has more than one count but fewer than ten. The V call is TRBV29-1, the J call TRBJ2-7, with TRBD1 matching 7 bases. CDR3 length: 13 residues. V lost 3 bases, J lost 3 bases, and 5 bases stayed unmatched. Per the germline V gene, CDR1 is SQVTM and CDR2 is ANQGSEA. In DNA, the CDR3 is TGCAGCGTTGACGGGACAGAGAGCTACGAGCAGTACTTC. Amino acid sequence: CSVDGTESYEQYF.

This clonotype was counted many times. The chain joins TRBV20-1 to TRBJ2-1; unclear D gene. Germline CDR1 reads DFQATT; CDR2 reads SNEGSKA (reference sequence). V lost 4 bases to trimming and J lost 1 base, with 17 bases between them. This CDR3 comprises 16 residues. The CDR3 DNA follows: TGCAGTGCTACCCCACCGCTTTCTGCATCCTACAATGAGCAGTTCTTC. It encodes CSATPPLSASYNEQFF.

This clonotype was counted only a few times. J is TRBJ1-2 and V is TRBV5-8; D gene uncertain. CDR3 length equals 13 residues. Germline CDR1 SGHTS, CDR2 YDEGEE. V lost 9 bases and J 0 bases, leaving 12 bases between the germline ends. The CDR3 region is CATAEGANYGYTF. The DNA of the CDR3 is TGTGCCACCGCGGAGGGCGCTAACTATGGCTACACCTTC.

This clonotype was recorded at least ten times. The V call is TRBV6-1, the J call TRBJ2-3, with TRBD2 identical over 11 bases. The V gene end was trimmed by 2 bases and the J gene end by 4 bases; junction bases not matched to a gene: 2. This CDR3 is built from 15 residues. Germline CDR1 MNHNS, CDR2 SASEGT. For the CDR3, the DNA is TGTGCCAGCAGTGAATTTAGCGGGGGGGCAGATACGCAGTATTTT. Residues: CASSEFSGGADTQYF.

This clonotype was seen a handful of times. The V call is TRBV6-6, the J call TRBJ1-4; 7 positions match TRBD1. Germline CDR1 and CDR2: MNHNY and SVGAGI (reference sequence). This CDR3 spans 13 amino acids. J lost 5 bases, V lost 11 bases, and 8 bases had no gene match. Here the CDR3 DNA reads TGTGCCTGCCAAGACAGGGAGAATGAAAAACTGTTTTTT. It codes for CACQDRENEKLFF.

This clonotype was found a few times. This chain connects TRBV25-1 to TRBJ2-5; D tentatively reads TRBD1 or TRBD2 (6 bases each). CDR1 is MGHDK, CDR2 SYGVNS, per germline. The germline V and J ends were trimmed by 6 bases and 2 bases, with 22 bases remaining between them. CDR3 size: 17 residues. CDR3 region: CASRDPGFGGGQETQYF. CDR3 DNA: TGTGCCAGCAGAGATCCCGGATTCGGGGGCGGACAAGAGACCCAGTACTTC.

This clonotype was recorded many times. The V call is TRBV12-3 or TRBV12-4, the J call TRBJ2-5; D is unresolved. The CDR3 extends over 11 amino acids. The CDR3, as DNA: TGTGCTAGTTCGAAAGAAGAGACCCAGTACTTC. Amino acid sequence: CASSKEETQYF.

The chain employs TRBV2 and TRBJ2-7, with 8 bases fitting TRBD2. In germline, CDR1 is SNHLY, CDR2 FYNNEI. After removal of 1 base from V and 3 bases from J, the junction contained 2 bases not matched to a gene. The CDR3 contains 14 residues. CDR3 nucleotide sequence: TGTGCCAGCAGTGAAGGTAGCGGGGTCTACGAGCAGTACTTC. Translating it yields CASSEGSGVYEQYF.

The CDR3 bases are TGTGCCAGCAGTGACGTAGCGGACCGACGGGTGCAGTTCTTC. This sequence encodes CASSDVADRRVQFF. The V and J genes are TRBV12-3 or TRBV12-4 and TRBJ2-1, with D perhaps matching TRBD2 (6 bases). The CDR3 consists of 14 residues. V was pared by 5 bases and J by 12 bases, with 20 bases between.

This chain links TRBV3-1 with TRBJ1-2; D remains ambiguous. V lost 3 bases and J lost 4, with 12 bases in between. The CDR3 runs 14 residues. Germline CDR1 is LGHDT and CDR2 is YNNKEL (reference sequence). The CDR3, as DNA: TGTGCCAGCAGCCAGTACGAATTCTCCTATGGCTACACCTTC. Translated, it gives CASSQYEFSYGYTF.

This clonotype has more than one count but fewer than ten. The rearrangement links TRBV28 to TRBJ2-1; 8 nucleotides agree with TRBD1. The length of the CDR3 is 14 residues. Germline V CDR1 and CDR2: MDHEN, SYDVKM. The V segment lost 5 bases and the J segment 5 bases; nucleotides outside the gene matches: 5. The CDR3 nucleotides read TGTGCCAGCAGTACCGGGACAGGCCACAATGAGCAGTTCTTC. It encodes CASSTGTGHNEQFF.

The V call is TRBV19, the J call TRBJ2-2; a possible D gene is TRBD1 (7 bases). Germline CDR1 reads LNHDA; CDR2 reads SQIVND (reference sequence). V lost 6 bases and J lost 2, with 16 bases in between. CDR3 length: 16 amino acids. The chain's CDR3 is CASRRGTEANTGELFF. In DNA form, the CDR3 reads TGTGCCAGTAGACGCGGGACAGAAGCAAACACCGGGGAGCTGTTTTTT.

The chain uses TRBV10-3 and TRBJ1-5; a weak D match, TRBD1 (5 bases). V was cut by 2 bases and J by 0 bases, with 11 bases left in between. CDR1 and CDR2 from the germline V gene are ENHRY and SYGVKD. The length of the CDR3 is 16 residues. CDR3 sequence (DNA): TGTGCCATCAGTGAGGACAGCCCTTATAGCAATCAGCCCCAGCATTTT. Its translation is CAISEDSPYSNQPQHF.

This clonotype was seen a few times. The chain has TRBV4-2 and TRBJ2-7, with D perhaps TRBD2 (5 bases). The germline V gene encodes CDR1 LGHNA and CDR2 YNFKEQ. Trimming stripped 0 bases from V and 4 bases from J, with 22 bases between. This CDR3 comprises 18 residues. CDR3 bases: TGTGCCAGCAGCCAAGAAAAGGCGTTTGGAGGAGACGGGTACGAGCAGTACTTC. Its translation: CASSQEKAFGGDGYEQYF.

V and J are TRBV27 and TRBJ2-7; 10 bases match TRBD2. The CDR3 extends over 14 amino acids. Germline V gives CDR1 MNHEY, CDR2 SMNVEV (reference sequence). The V gene end was trimmed by 6 bases and the J gene end by 3 bases; junction bases not matched to a gene: 5. The CDR3: CASRTLAGVYEQYF. In DNA form, the CDR3 reads TGTGCCAGCAGAACGCTAGCGGGGGTCTACGAGCAGTACTTC.

This clonotype appeared many times. This chain uses TRBV9 with TRBJ2-2; D is unresolved. Per the germline V gene, CDR1 is SGDLS and CDR2 is YYNGEE. V dropped 0 bases and J dropped 5 bases, with 2 bases sitting between them. The CDR3 spans 12 residues. CDR3 sequence reads: CASSVGTGELFF. The CDR3 nucleotides read TGTGCCAGCAGCGTAGGAACCGGGGAGCTGTTTTTT.

Here the CDR3 reads CASSYRGYEQYF. The CDR3, as DNA: TGTGCCAGCAGTTATAGGGGCTACGAGCAGTACTTC. The chain recombines TRBV6-5 with TRBJ2-7; D is possibly TRBD1 (5 bases). Germline-derived CDR1 and CDR2 are MNHEY and SVGAGI. V lost 3 bases to trimming and J lost 3 bases, with 6 bases between them. The CDR3 has 12 amino acids.

The chain links TRBV27 to TRBJ2-1, with 7 bases identical to TRBD2. The length of the CDR3 is 15 residues. CDR1 MNHEY and CDR2 SMNVEV come from the germline V gene (reference sequence). The junction had 9 bases not matched to a gene; V was cut back by 6 bases and J by 4 bases. The CDR3 region has the DNA TGTGCCAGCAGCACTGGCCCGGGGGGATACAATGAGCAGTTCTTC. This translates into CASSTGPGGYNEQFF.

In this sample, this clonotype turned up many times. The chain joins TRBV29-1 to TRBJ2-5; D is unresolved. This CDR3 has 10 amino acids. The germline V gene has CDR1 SQVTM and CDR2 ANQGSEA. The V end lost 3 bases, the J end lost 5 bases, and 4 bases lay between the germline ends. The CDR3 DNA follows: TGCAGCGTTGACATGGAGACCCAGTACTTC. This translates into CSVDMETQYF.

This clonotype was found a few times. The chain joins TRBV9 to TRBJ2-1, with 8 bases fitting TRBD2. V was clipped by 4 bases and J by 10 bases; unmatched bases: 13. Germline CDR1 and CDR2: SGDLS and YYNGEE. This CDR3 is built from 15 residues. DNA of the CDR3: TGTGCCAGCAGCCTTCCCGTGTCGGGGGGGCTCGAGCAGTTCTTC. This encodes CASSLPVSGGLEQFF.

This clonotype turned up a few times. V usage is TRBV4-1 and J usage is TRBJ2-3; 8 bases are a match to TRBD2. V shed 3 bases and J 5 bases; nucleotides not matched to a gene: 13. Per germline, CDR1 MGHRA and CDR2 YSYEKL. The CDR3 covers 17 residues. The CDR3, as DNA: TGCGCCAGCAGCCAGGCAAGCGGGGGCCCCGCAGAAGATACGCAGTATTTT. Amino acids: CASSQASGGPAEDTQYF.

This clonotype was seen a handful of times. The chain links TRBV6-1 to TRBJ2-3; D is undetermined. Trimming cost V 0 bases and J 0 bases, with 16 bases left between them. The CDR3 is 18 residues long. Germline-derived CDR1 and CDR2 are MNHNS and SASEGT. The CDR3 DNA follows: TGTGCCAGCAGTGAAGCGTTCCTCGGGCTTTCCAGCACAGATACGCAGTATTTT. This translates into CASSEAFLGLSSTDTQYF.

The chain employs TRBV3-1 and TRBJ2-7; the D gene is possibly TRBD1 (6 bases). Germline CDR1 and CDR2: LGHDT and YNNKEL (reference sequence). There are 15 residues in the CDR3. Trimming pared 0 bases from V and 1 base from J, leaving 10 bases between. For the CDR3, the DNA is TGTGCCAGCAGCCAAGACAGGGGATTGTCCTACGAGCAGTACTTC. It translates to CASSQDRGLSYEQYF.